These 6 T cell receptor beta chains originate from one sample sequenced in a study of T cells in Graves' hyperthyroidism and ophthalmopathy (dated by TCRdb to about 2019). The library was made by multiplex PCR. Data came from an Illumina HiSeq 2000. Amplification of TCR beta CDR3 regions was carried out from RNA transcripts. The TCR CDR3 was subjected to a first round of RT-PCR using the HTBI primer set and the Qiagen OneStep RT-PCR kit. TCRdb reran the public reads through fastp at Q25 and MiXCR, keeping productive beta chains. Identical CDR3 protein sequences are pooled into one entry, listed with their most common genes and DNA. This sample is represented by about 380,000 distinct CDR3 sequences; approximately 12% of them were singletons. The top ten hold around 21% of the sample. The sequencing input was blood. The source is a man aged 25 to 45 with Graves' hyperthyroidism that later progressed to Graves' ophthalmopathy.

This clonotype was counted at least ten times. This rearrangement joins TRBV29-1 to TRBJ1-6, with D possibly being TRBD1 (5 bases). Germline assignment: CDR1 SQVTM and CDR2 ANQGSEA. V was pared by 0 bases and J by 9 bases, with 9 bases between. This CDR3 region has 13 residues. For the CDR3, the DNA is TGCAGCGTTGAAGACAGGGTCGGTTCACCCCTCCACTTT. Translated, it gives CSVEDRVGSPLHF.

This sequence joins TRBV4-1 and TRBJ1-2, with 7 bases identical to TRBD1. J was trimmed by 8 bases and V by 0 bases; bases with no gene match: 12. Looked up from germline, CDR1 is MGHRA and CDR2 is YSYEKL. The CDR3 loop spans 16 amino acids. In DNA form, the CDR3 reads TGCGCCAGCAGCCAAGATCCAAAATCCGGGACAGTCGGCTACACCTTC. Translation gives CASSQDPKSGTVGYTF.

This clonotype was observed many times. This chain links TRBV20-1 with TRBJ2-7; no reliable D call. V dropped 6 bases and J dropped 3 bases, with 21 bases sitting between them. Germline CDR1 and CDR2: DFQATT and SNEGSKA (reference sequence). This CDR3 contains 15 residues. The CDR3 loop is CSAVIRRPGSYEQYF. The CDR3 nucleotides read TGCAGTGCCGTTATACGTAGGCCAGGAAGCTACGAGCAGTACTTC.

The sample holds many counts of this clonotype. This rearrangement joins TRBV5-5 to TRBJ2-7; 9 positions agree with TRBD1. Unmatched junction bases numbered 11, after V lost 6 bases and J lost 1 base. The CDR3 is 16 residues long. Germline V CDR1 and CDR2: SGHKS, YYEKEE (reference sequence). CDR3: CASTDHPGQGSYEQYF. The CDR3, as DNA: TGTGCCAGCACTGACCATCCGGGACAGGGTTCCTACGAGCAGTACTTC. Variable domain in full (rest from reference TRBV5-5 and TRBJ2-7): DAGVTQSPTHLIKTRGQQVTLRCSPISGHKSVSWYQQVLGQGPQFIFQYYEKEERGRGNFPDRFSARQFPNYSSELNVNALLLGDSALYLCASTDHPGQGSYEQYFGPGTRLTVT.

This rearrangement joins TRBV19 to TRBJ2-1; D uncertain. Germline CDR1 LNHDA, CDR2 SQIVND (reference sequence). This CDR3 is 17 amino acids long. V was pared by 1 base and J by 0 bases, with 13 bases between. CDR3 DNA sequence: TGTGCCAGTAGTATAGCAATAGTTCTGAGCTCCTACAATGAGCAGTTCTTC. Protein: CASSIAIVLSSYNEQFF.

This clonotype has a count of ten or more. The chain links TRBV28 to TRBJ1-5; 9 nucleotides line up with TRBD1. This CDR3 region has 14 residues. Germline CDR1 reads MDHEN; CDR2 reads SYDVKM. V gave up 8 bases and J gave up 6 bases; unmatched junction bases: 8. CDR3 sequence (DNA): TGTGCCAGCGCCGGGACAGGGATCTTTCAGCCCCAGCATTTT. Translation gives CASAGTGIFQPQHF.